The present T cell receptor (beta chain) was sequenced within a study of T cell clonality in common variable immunodeficiency (dated by TCRdb to between 2014 and 2017). The full study reports these points: TCRbeta clonality was higher in CVID subjects than in healthy controls (t-test p = 0.018), and the increase was most characteristic of about a third of subjects. Differences among patients in the CVID cohort limited the correlations between repertoire features and clinical complications. Even though DNA input was the same, control samples had an average of around 78,000 unique sequences each, compared with roughly 34,000 in CVID samples. Fewer TCRbeta clones were shared among CVID subjects than among healthy controls (p < 0.0001). Fewer deletions and N-nucleotide insertions were reportedly observed in CVID TCRbeta sequences, and highly modified clones with 13 or more V deletions were reportedly absent from CVID TCRbeta sequences. It was noted by the authors that sequencing of the repertoires of T cell subpopulations would be needed to clarify the cause of the increased clonality in CVID.

Diagnosis of CVID followed standard criteria, namely serum IgG, IgA and/or IgM below the normal range together with specific antibody deficiency. The CVID group comprised some 44 subjects, 15 or so female and approximately 29 male, aged roughly 8 to 70 years with a mean age of roughly 36. Most of the CVID patients and most of the healthy controls were of Caucasian heritage. Replacement immunoglobulin therapy had been administered to all CVID subjects for at least one year at the time of study participation. When blood was collected, none of the CVID subjects were ill or on immunomodulatory or immunosuppressive medication. From each donor, roughly 5 to 9 ml of heparinized peripheral whole blood was collected. Genomic DNA from adults with common variable immune deficiency (CVID) and from healthy adult controls was used to sequence TCRbeta CDR3 repertoires. Diluted blood was density-centrifuged over Hypaque 1077 or Ficoll-Paque to isolate peripheral blood mononuclear cells. Unsorted mononuclear cells served as the source of genomic DNA, which was extracted either by Qiagen column purification or by a centrifugation-based method.

Equivalent amounts of genomic DNA from CVID and control samples were used as sequencing input. For every sample, a 60 bp segment covering the rearranged TCRbeta CDR3 region was amplified and then sequenced. The immunoSEQ assay, a bias-corrected multiplex PCR with high-throughput sequencing, was employed for TCRbeta amplification. On the study's bioinformatics: Each unique nucleotide sequence was treated as a clone and annotated with V, D and J genes, copy number and frequency. Sequences were labeled productive if in frame, and non-productive if out of frame or containing stop codons. As previously described, clonality was computed from Shannon's entropy. The predicted amino acid sequences of productive clones were used to derive mean CDR3 Kyte-Doolittle hydropathy. Using the R hclust function, scaled V gene usage was clustered hierarchically with Manhattan distance and complete linkage. To assess clone sharing by CDR3 amino acid sequence, 12 repertoires per group were resampled over 100 rounds. The repertoires were searched for around 70 published EBV-specific and almost 250 published CMV-specific TCRbeta sequences. Analysis left out a couple of CVID samples that produced under 10,000 sequences, so 35 to 50 CVID repertoires remained. The source is immuneACCESS, and TCRdb retained only in-frame sequences with V and J called. Part of the clones is not carried over; for the studies checked, unresolved V genes explain less than half of this, and the remainder is unexplained. V, J and clone size derive from that table, while D and trimming were established from the DNA sequence. There are roughly 34,000 clones in this sample, and none of them is a singleton. Clones ranked in the top ten supply 6.7% of the sample.

This clone has ten or more counts. The specificity of this receptor is unknown. The specimen sequenced was peripheral blood mononuclear cells. This TCR was recovered from a human donor with common variable immunodeficiency.

The CDR3 reads as follows: CATSDFRAGGNQPQHF. The CDR3 bases that were read are TGTGCCACCAGTGATTTTAGGGCAGGGGGTAATCAGCCC. The sequence is built from TRBV24-1 and TRBJ1-5; the junction holds 7 bases that match TRBD1. With the read ending 3 residues before the CDR3 end, the germline J gene is used to fill in that end. The CDR3 starts with the cysteine, ends with the phenylalanine, and has 16 residues. The CDR3 was read in part: 39 bases, with the frame set at base 1. The germline V and J ends show losses of 1 base and 4 bases respectively, and no gene match explains 6 bases of the junction. In the germline V gene, CDR1 corresponds to KGHDR and CDR2 to SFDVKD.